These 14 T cell receptor beta chains were all obtained from the same sample, sequenced in a study of blood T cell repertoires in COVID-19. Profiled with immunoSEQ multiplex PCR; TCRdb holds only in-frame clones, not every one. This table has under 400,000 clones, about 91% appearing once. The sequencing sample was made of peripheral blood. The receptors originated from a woman under 40 with COVID-19, enrolled during active disease.

The V call is TRBV27, the J call TRBJ2-2, with D possibly being TRBD1 (7 bases). Germline lookup yields CDR1 MNHEY and CDR2 SMNVEV (reference sequence). Trimming removed 1 base from V and 7 bases from J, with 19 bases in between. The CDR3 consists of 17 residues. CDR3 sequence: CASSLFARTGGVGELFF. As DNA, the CDR3 is TGTGCCAGCAGTTTATTCGCCCGGACAGGAGGGGTCGGGGAGCTGTTTTTT.

The chain couples TRBV28 to TRBJ2-7, with TRBD1 as a possible D gene (5 bases). The CDR3 is 13 residues long. CDR1 is MDHEN and CDR2 is SYDVKM in the germline V gene. V shed 2 bases and J shed 7 bases, with 12 bases lying between them. The chain's CDR3 is CASSLGRAVEQYF. CDR3 bases: TGTGCCAGCAGTTTAGGCAGGGCCGTGGAGCAGTACTTC.

The chain uses TRBV20-1 and TRBJ2-7; D is possibly TRBD1 (6 bases). Trimming pared 3 bases from V and 6 bases from J, leaving 9 bases between. Looked up from germline, CDR1 is DFQATT and CDR2 is SNEGSKA (reference sequence). This CDR3 spans 11 amino acids. The CDR3 is CSARTGTEQYF. CDR3 bases: TGCAGTGCTAGGACAGGTACCGAGCAGTACTTC.

V is TRBV6-5 and J is TRBJ2-1; D may be TRBD2 (5 bases). This CDR3 comprises 14 residues. The germline CDR1 and CDR2 sequences are MNHEY and SVGAGI. Trimming removed 8 bases at V and 6 bases at J, with 17 bases between. As DNA, the CDR3 is TGTGCCAGCGGCGAGGGCCGTACTCCCAATGAGCAGTTCTTC. Protein sequence: CASGEGRTPNEQFF.

This clone was found once. This chain connects TRBV4-1 to TRBJ2-1; the match to TRBD1 covers 8 bases. The CDR3 has 15 residues. Germline values: CDR1 MGHRA, CDR2 YSYEKL. V trimming: 5 bases; J trimming: 4 bases; junction bases outside the gene matches: 7. CDR3: CASSTPGQVYNEQFF. The CDR3 DNA follows: TGCGCCAGCAGCACTCCGGGACAGGTATACAATGAGCAGTTCTTC.

The genes are TRBV6-5 and TRBJ1-1, with D maybe TRBD1 (6 bases). The ends were cut back, 3 bases at V and 0 bases at J, with 8 bases in the middle. Germline V gene lookup returns CDR1 MNHEY and CDR2 SVGAGI. The CDR3 spans 14 residues. The DNA of the CDR3 is TGTGCCAGCAGTTATGGACAGATGAACACTGAAGCTTTCTTT. Translated, it gives CASSYGQMNTEAFF.

This clone came up once. The chain has TRBV27 and TRBJ2-7; tentatively, D is TRBD1 (5 bases). V shed 6 bases and J shed 9 bases, with 12 bases lying between them. Germline CDR1 and CDR2: MNHEY and SMNVEV (reference sequence). The CDR3 is 11 residues long. CDR3 sequence: CASRGLRGQYV. The CDR3 bases are TGTGCCAGCAGAGGTCTAAGGGGGCAGTACGTC.

The gene calls are TRBV7-2 and TRBJ1-1; no definite D call. Germline V gene sequence: CDR1 SGHTA, CDR2 FQGNSA. CDR3 length: 13 residues. Trimming stripped 1 base from V and 11 bases from J, with 14 bases between. Here the CDR3 DNA reads TGTGCCAGCAGCTTAGATTATAGCGGGATGGCTTTCTTT. Translated: CASSLDYSGMAFF.

CDR3 coding DNA: TGTGCCAGTAGTATCAGCCGGGACTCTGGAAACACCATATATTTT. It is translated as CASSISRDSGNTIYF. The rearrangement links TRBV19 to TRBJ1-3, with D hard to call. CDR3 length: 15 amino acids. Between the trimmed V and J ends, which lost 3 bases and 0 bases, there was a span of 9 bases. Germline V gene sequence: CDR1 LNHDA, CDR2 SQIVND (reference sequence). The whole variable domain, filled in from reference TRBV19 and TRBJ1-3, reads DGGITQSPKYLFRKEGQNVTLSCEQNLNHDAMYWYRQDPGQGLRLIYYSQIVNDFQKGDIAEGYSVSREKKESFPLTVTSAQKNPTAFYLCASSISRDSGNTIYFGEGSWLTVV.

The V gene is TRBV24-1, the J gene TRBJ1-2; 8 bases agree with TRBD1. The CDR3 length is 15 residues. Germline V gene sequence: CDR1 KGHDR, CDR2 SFDVKD. With 4 bases clipped from V and 3 bases from J, the junction kept 6 bases outside the gene matches. The CDR3 is CATSEPTDRDYGYTF. CDR3 nucleotides: TGTGCCACCAGTGAGCCCACGGACAGGGACTATGGCTACACCTTC.

This rearrangement joins TRBV18 to TRBJ2-5; 9 bases align to TRBD1. The CDR3 loop spans 15 amino acids. Looked up from germline, CDR1 is KGHSH and CDR2 is LQKENI. With V trimmed by 2 bases and J by 3 bases, 4 bases remained unmatched. CDR3 coding DNA: TGTGCCAGCTCACCAGGGACAGGGAGTAAAGAGACCCAGTACTTC. Protein sequence: CASSPGTGSKETQYF.

The V gene is TRBV20-1, the J gene TRBJ1-2, with a possible D match to TRBD1 (6 bases). The CDR3 loop spans 13 amino acids. Germline CDR1 DFQATT, CDR2 SNEGSKA (reference sequence). Deletions cut 3 bases from V and 3 bases from J, with 11 bases between. CDR3 sequence: CSASRAGDYGYTF. The CDR3 region has the DNA TGCAGTGCTAGTCGGGCAGGGGACTATGGCTACACCTTC.

The rearrangement uses TRBV19 and TRBJ1-4; D is perhaps TRBD1 (6 bases). The germline V gene has CDR1 LNHDA and CDR2 SQIVND (reference sequence). The CDR3 consists of 15 residues. The V end was cut by 1 base, the J end by 8 bases, with 14 bases between. CDR3 residues: CASSIVGGAVEKLFF. Written as DNA, the CDR3 is TGTGCCAGTAGTATAGTGGGGGGGGCCGTCGAAAAACTGTTTTTT.

The J gene is TRBJ1-3, the V gene TRBV7-9; D is undetermined. Looked up from germline, CDR1 is SEHNR and CDR2 is FQNEAQ (reference sequence). V was shortened by 1 base and J by 0 bases, with 4 bases between the two germline ends. The CDR3 is made up of 14 amino acids. The CDR3 bases are TGTGCCAGCAGCTTAGTTCGCTCTGGAAACACCATATATTTT. Amino acids: CASSLVRSGNTIYF.